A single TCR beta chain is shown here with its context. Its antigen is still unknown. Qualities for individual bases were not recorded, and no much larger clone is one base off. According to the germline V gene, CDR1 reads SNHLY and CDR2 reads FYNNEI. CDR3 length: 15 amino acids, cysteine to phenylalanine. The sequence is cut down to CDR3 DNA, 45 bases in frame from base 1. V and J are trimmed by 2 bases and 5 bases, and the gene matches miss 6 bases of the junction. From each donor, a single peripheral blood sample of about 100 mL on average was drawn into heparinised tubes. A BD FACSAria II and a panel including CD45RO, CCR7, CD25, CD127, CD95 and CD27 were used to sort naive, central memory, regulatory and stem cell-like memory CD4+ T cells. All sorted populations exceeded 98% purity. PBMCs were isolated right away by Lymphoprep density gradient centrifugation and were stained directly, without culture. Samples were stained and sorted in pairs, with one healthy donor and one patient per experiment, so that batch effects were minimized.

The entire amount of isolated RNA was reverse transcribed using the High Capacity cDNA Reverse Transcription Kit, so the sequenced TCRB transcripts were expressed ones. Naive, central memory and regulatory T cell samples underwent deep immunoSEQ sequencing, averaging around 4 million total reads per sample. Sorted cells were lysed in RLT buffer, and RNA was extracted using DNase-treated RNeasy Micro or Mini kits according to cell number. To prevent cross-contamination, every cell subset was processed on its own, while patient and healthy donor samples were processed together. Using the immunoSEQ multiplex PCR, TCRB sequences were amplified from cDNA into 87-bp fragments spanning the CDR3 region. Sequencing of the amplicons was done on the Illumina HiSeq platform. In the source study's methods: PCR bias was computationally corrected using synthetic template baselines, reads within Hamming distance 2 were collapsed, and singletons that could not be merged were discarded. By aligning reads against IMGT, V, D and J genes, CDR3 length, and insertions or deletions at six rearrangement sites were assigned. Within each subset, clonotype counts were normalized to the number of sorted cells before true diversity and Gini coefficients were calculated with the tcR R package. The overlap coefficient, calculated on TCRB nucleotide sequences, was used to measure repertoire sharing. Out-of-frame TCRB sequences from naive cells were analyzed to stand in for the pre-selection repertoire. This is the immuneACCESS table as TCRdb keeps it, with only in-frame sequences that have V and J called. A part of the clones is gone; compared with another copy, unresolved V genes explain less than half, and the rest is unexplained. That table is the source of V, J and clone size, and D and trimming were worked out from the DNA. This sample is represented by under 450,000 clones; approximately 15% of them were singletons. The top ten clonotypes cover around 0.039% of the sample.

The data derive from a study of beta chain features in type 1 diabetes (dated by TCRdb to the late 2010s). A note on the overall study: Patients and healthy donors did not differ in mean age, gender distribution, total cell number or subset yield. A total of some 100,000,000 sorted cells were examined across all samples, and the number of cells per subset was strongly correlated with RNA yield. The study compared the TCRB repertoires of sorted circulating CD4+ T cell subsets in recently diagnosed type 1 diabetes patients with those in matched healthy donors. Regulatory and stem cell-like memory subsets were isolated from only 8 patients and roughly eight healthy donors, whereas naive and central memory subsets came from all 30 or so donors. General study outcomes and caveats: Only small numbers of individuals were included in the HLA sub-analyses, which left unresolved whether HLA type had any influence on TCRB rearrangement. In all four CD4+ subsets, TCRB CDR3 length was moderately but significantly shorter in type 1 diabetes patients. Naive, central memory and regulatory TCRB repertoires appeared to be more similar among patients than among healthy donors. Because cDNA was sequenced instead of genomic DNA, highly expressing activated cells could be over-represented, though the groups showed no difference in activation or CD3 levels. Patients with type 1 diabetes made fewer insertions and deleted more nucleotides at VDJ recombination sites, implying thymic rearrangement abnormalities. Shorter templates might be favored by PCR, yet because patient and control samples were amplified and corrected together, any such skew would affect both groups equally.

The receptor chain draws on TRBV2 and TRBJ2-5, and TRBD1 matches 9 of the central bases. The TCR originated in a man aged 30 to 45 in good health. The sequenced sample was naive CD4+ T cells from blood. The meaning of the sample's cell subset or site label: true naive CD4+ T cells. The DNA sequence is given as TGTGCCAGCAGTGAACAGGGACAGGGTCGCGAGACCCAGTACTTC. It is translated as CASSEQGQGRETQYF. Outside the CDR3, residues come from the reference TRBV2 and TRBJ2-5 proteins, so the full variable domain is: EPEVTQTPSHQVTQMGQEVILRCVPISNHLYFYWYRQILGQKVEFLVSFYNNEISEKSEIFDDQFSVERPDGSNFTLKIRSTKLEDSAMYFCASSEQGQGRETQYFGPGTRLLVL.